Listed here are 9 T cell receptor beta chains from one sample, sequenced in a study of T cells in women clearing cervical HPV infection. The protocol was immunoSEQ multiplex PCR, while the TCRdb copy is restricted to in-frame clones and leaves out a portion. The sample has 15,000 to 20,000 clones. The sample comprised blood buffy coat. These receptors all come from a woman aged 18-70 years with a cervical HPV16 infection that either progressed to CIN3+ or cleared (not recorded which).

CDR3 loop: CAWILTGGRTEAFF. The CDR3 DNA, read in part, is TGTGCCTGGATCCTTACAGGGGGGAGGACTGAA. V is TRBV30 and J is TRBJ1-1; TRBD1 matches at 8 bases. The read comes to an end 3 residues before the CDR3 does, leaving the germline J gene to fill in the end. The J segment lost 5 bases and the V segment lost 4 bases, leaving 9 bases of the junction unmatched. The germline gives CDR1 GTSNPN, CDR2 SVGIG (reference sequence). The CDR3 consists of 14 residues.

With regard to this clone: The read comes to an end 3 residues before the CDR3 does, leaving the germline J gene to fill in the end. This chain links TRBV2 with TRBJ1-4; D is possibly TRBD1 (6 bases). This CDR3 comprises 14 residues. CDR1 is SNHLY and CDR2 is FYNNEI in the germline V gene. V lost 1 base to trimming and J lost 8 bases, with 11 bases between them. CDR3 sequence reads: CASSEVGQTEKLFF. CDR3 bases read: TGTGCCAGCAGTGAAGTCGGACAGACAGAAAAA. The whole variable domain, remainder taken from reference TRBV2 and TRBJ1-4, is EPEVTQTPSHQVTQMGQEVILRCVPISNHLYFYWYRQILGQKVEFLVSFYNNEISEKSEIFDDQFSVERPDGSNFTLKIRSTKLEDSAMYFCASSEVGQTEKLFFGSGTQLSVL.

In the case of this clone: The observed sequence ends 3 residues before the CDR3 terminus, with the missing tail filled in from the germline J gene. V gene TRBV12-3 or TRBV12-4 combines with J gene TRBJ1-4; D unclear. Trimming cost V 2 bases and J 5 bases, with 9 bases left between them. This CDR3 has 14 amino acids. CDR3 DNA, as far as it was read: TGTGCCAGCAGTTTAAGGGCTCAGAATGAAAAA. This gives the protein CASSLRAQNEK. The complete CDR3 protein is CASSLRAQNEKLFF.

Remarks on this clone: Read data end 3 residues before the CDR3 end; the end is taken from the germline J gene. V is TRBV4-2 and J is TRBJ1-4, with 8 bases identical to TRBD1. The V gene end was trimmed by 4 bases and the J gene end by 8 bases; junction bases not matched to a gene: 15. Germline CDR1 LGHNA, CDR2 YNFKEQ. This CDR3 has 17 amino acids. CDR3 bases read: TGTGCCAGCAGCCGCCGACCTCAGGACAGGGTGGGCGAAAAA. Protein product: CASSRRPQDRVGEK. Given in full, the CDR3 is CASSRRPQDRVGEKLFF.

With regard to this clone: The read halts 3 residues ahead of the CDR3 end, with the missing end drawn from the germline J gene. The chain is built from TRBV19 and TRBJ1-5; unclear D gene. Germline assignment: CDR1 LNHDA and CDR2 SQIVND (reference sequence). Trimming stripped 3 bases from V and 6 bases from J, with 6 bases between. CDR3 size: 12 residues. The part of the CDR3 DNA that was read is TGTGCCAGTAGTATCTCCGGTCAGCCC. It specifies CASSISGQP. The entire CDR3 protein is CASSISGQPQHF.

Remarks on this clone: The read stops 3 residues short of the end of the CDR3; the missing end is completed from the germline J gene. The chain carries TRBV7-8 and TRBJ2-1; the D gene is possibly TRBD2 (7 bases). V lost 5 bases and J 1 base, leaving 18 bases between the germline ends. Looked up from germline, CDR1 is SGHVS and CDR2 is FQNEAQ. The CDR3 sequence is 17 residues long. The CDR3 DNA, read in part, is TGTGCCAGCAGCCTCCGGGGAGGGCAGGGGTCCTACAATGAG. This translates into CASSLRGGQGSYNE. The full CDR3 sequence reads CASSLRGGQGSYNEQFF.

As regards this clone: Read sequence stops 3 residues before the CDR3 end, and the germline J gene provides the missing end. The chain uses TRBV2 and TRBJ1-6; 10 bases agree with TRBD1. The length of the CDR3 is 14 residues. Germline V lookup: CDR1 SNHLY, CDR2 FYNNEI. Trimming took 9 bases from V and 7 from J; bases not matched to a gene: 6. CDR3 bases read: TGTGCCAGAGATCCGGGACAGGGGAATTCACCC. This encodes CARDPGQGNSP. The entire CDR3 is CARDPGQGNSPLHF.

A word on this clone: The read ends 3 residues before the CDR3 terminus; that terminus is restored from the germline J gene. The V and J genes are TRBV4-2 and TRBJ1-5; a weak D match, TRBD1 (5 bases). Between the trimmed V and J ends, which lost 0 bases and 3 bases, there was a span of 15 bases. Germline V lookup: CDR1 LGHNA, CDR2 YNFKEQ. This CDR3 contains 17 residues. The CDR3 bases that were read are TGTGCCAGCAGCCAAGAAGATTCGACAGCCCCCAATCAGCCC. Its protein is CASSQEDSTAPNQP. The entire CDR3 sequence reads CASSQEDSTAPNQPQHF.

In regard to this clone: The CDR3 end is not reached by the read, which stops 3 residues before it; the germline J gene fills it in. The rearrangement uses TRBV19 and TRBJ2-4; D call uncertain. V lost 6 bases to trimming and J lost 2 bases, with 23 bases between them. This CDR3 is built from 18 residues. CDR1 and CDR2 (germline): LNHDA, SQIVND (reference sequence). The CDR3: CASSLGPLRSASKNIQYF. Incomplete CDR3 DNA: TGTGCCAGTAGCCTGGGTCCTTTGCGGTCAGCGTCCAAAAACATT. The entire variable domain, with the rest obtained from reference TRBV19 and TRBJ2-4, is as follows: DGGITQSPKYLFRKEGQNVTLSCEQNLNHDAMYWYRQDPGQGLRLIYYSQIVNDFQKGDIAEGYSVSREKKESFPLTVTSAQKNPTAFYLCASSLGPLRSASKNIQYFGAGTRLSVL.